Described below is a single T cell receptor beta chain sequence and its context. Original processing methods: Amplification of reference gene primers provided the estimated nucleated cell counts. TCRdb's table, derived via immunoSEQ multiplex PCR, lists solely in-frame clones and lacks some. V and J calls and clone size are given by that table; D and trimming were obtained from the DNA. The data contain 250,000 to 300,000 clones, roughly 91% of them singletons. These data originate in a study of blood T cell repertoires in COVID-19. Overall study context: The United States, Italy and Spain supplied acute and convalescent COVID-19 samples. PBMCs, B-cell-depleted T cells, or T cells provided the cDNA or gDNA that made up the material.

Trimming cost V 6 bases and J 4 bases, with 22 bases left between them. The CDR3 has 17 amino acids. Germline CDR1 reads LNHDA; CDR2 reads SQIVND (reference sequence). The sequencing input was peripheral blood. This chain links TRBV19 with TRBJ1-3; a possible D gene is TRBD1 (6 bases). This clonotype originated in a woman aged 40 to 55 who had recovered from COVID-19. The chain's CDR3 is CASSNTRSGGRGNTIYF. The CDR3 nucleotides read TGTGCCAGTAGCAATACGAGGAGCGGGGGGCGCGGAAACACCATATATTTT.